The rows below give T cell receptor beta chains drawn from one sample of a study of cytomegalovirus exposure and HLA in healthy donors. Clones were read by immunoSEQ multiplex PCR, and TCRdb kept only the in-frame ones, dropping some. The data show about 220,000 clones, 82% seen once. Sequencing was carried out using PBMCs. These receptors were obtained from a middle-aged man in good health and CMV-seropositive. CDR3s include the opening cysteine and the closing phenylalanine or tryptophan. D genes are given only for firm matches. Only some rows state a clone size, as once, few, many or a class for expanded clones.

d_gene	v_gene	abundance	j_gene	CDR3nt	CDR3aa
.	TRBV19	.	TRBJ2-1	TGTGCCAGTAGTATCCGGGACTTCCGCGATGAGCAGTTCTTC	CASSIRDFRDEQFF
.	TRBV6-5	.	TRBJ2-1	TGTGCCAGCAGTGCCCCTTCGGGCTCCTACAATGAGCAGTTCTTC	CASSAPSGSYNEQFF
.	TRBV5-1	.	TRBJ1-1	TGCGCCAGCAGCTTGGTGCAGGGGCTAATAGACACTGAAGCTTTCTTT	CASSLVQGLIDTEAFF
TRBD1	TRBV6-1	.	TRBJ1-1	TGTGCCAGCAGTGAAGCGCTGGGACAGCTGGAGAACACTGAAGCTTTCTTT	CASSEALGQLENTEAFF
TRBD2	TRBV30	.	TRBJ2-1	TGTGCCTGGAGCTCCGAGGGACTAGCGACGAATGAGCAGTTCTTC	CAWSSEGLATNEQFF
.	TRBV13	.	TRBJ2-2	TGTGCCAGCAGCTTCCGGACCGGGGAGCTGTTTTTT	CASSFRTGELFF
.	TRBV29-1	.	TRBJ2-3	TGCAGCGCAGCAGAGGGCTCCACTGTCACGCAGTATTTT	CSAAEGSTVTQYF
.	TRBV9	.	TRBJ1-1	TGTGCCAGCAGCGAGGGACATATTACGAACACTGAAGCTTTCTTT	CASSEGHITNTEAFF
.	TRBV15	.	TRBJ1-5	TGTGCCACCAGCACCTTAGGGGGACGAAGGCAGCCCCAGCATTTT	CATSTLGGRRQPQHF
.	TRBV14	once	TRBJ2-5	TGTGCCAGCAGCCAAGTGTCCAGCGGATACCAAGAGACCCAGTACTTC	CASSQVSSGYQETQYF
.	TRBV5-5	.	TRBJ2-3	TGTGCCAGCAGCTTTAGACAGGCAGATACGCAGTATTTT	CASSFRQADTQYF
TRBD2	TRBV7-6	.	TRBJ2-1	TGTGCCAGCAGCTTTGCCCTACTAGCGGGAGGGGACAATGAGCAGTTCTTC	CASSFALLAGGDNEQFF
TRBD2	TRBV4-1	.	TRBJ2-1	TGCGCCAGCAGCCCAGGGGGACTAGCGGGTGGGAGCTCCTACAATGAGCAGTTCTTC	CASSPGGLAGGSSYNEQFF
.	TRBV5-4	.	TRBJ1-2	TGTGCCAGCAGCACGGAGCTTGCCTATGGCTACACCTTC	CASSTELAYGYTF
.	TRBV7-6	.	TRBJ2-2	TGTGCCAGCGCAGTCAACACCGGGGAGCTGTTTTTT	CASAVNTGELFF
.	TRBV12-2	few	TRBJ1-4	TGTGCAAGTCGCTTAGTAAACTCTAATGAAAAACTGTTTTTT	CASRLVNSNEKLFF
.	TRBV25-1	.	TRBJ2-5	TGTGCCAGCAGTGACAGGGGCCAACAAGAGACCCAGTACTTC	CASSDRGQQETQYF
.	TRBV4-1	.	TRBJ2-1	TGCGCCAGCAGCCCTACCCGCGGTAGCTCCTACAATGAGCAGTTCTTC	CASSPTRGSSYNEQFF
.	TRBV15	.	TRBJ1-5	TGTGCCACCAGCAGAGATGTGGGGCCCGGGGGTCAGCCCCAGCATTTT	CATSRDVGPGGQPQHF
TRBD2	TRBV28	.	TRBJ2-1	TGTGCCAGCAGTTCGCAGGGACTAGCGGGGGGGATCTACAATGAGCAGTTCTTC	CASSSQGLAGGIYNEQFF
TRBD1	TRBV6-5	.	TRBJ2-7	TGTGCCAGCAGTTATACCGGGACAGGGATCTACGAGCAGTACTTC	CASSYTGTGIYEQYF
TRBD2	TRBV4-1	few	TRBJ2-1	TGCGCCAGCAGCCCCGGACTAGCGAGAGGTTTGAGCTCCTACAATGAGCAGTTCTTC	CASSPGLARGLSSYNEQFF
.	TRBV6-5	once	TRBJ1-1	TGTGCCAGCAGCCAATTTTCGACTAACACTGAAGCTTTCTTT	CASSQFSTNTEAFF
.	TRBV1	few	TRBJ2-7	TGCACCAGCAGCCAAGGCGTACTAGCGATCACCCTCTACGAGCAGTACTTC	CTSSQGVLAITLYEQYF
.	TRBV7-8	.	TRBJ2-5	TGTGCCAGCAGCGTACAGGGATGGGGACAAGAGACCCAGTACTTC	CASSVQGWGQETQYF
.	TRBV7-9	.	TRBJ1-1	TGTGCCAGCGGAGGGATGAACACTGAAGCTTTCTTT	CASGGMNTEAFF
TRBD1	TRBV11-2	.	TRBJ2-1	TGTGCCAGCAGCCCCCGGGACAGGGGATCAAGTGAGCAGTTCTTC	CASSPRDRGSSEQFF
.	TRBV9	.	TRBJ2-3	TGTGCCAGCAGCCCCGGGACAACTAGCACAGATACGCAGTATTTT	CASSPGTTSTDTQYF
.	TRBV28	.	TRBJ1-5	TGTGCCAGCAGTTTACCTGCAACCGGGGTGTTCTCTAATCAGCCCCAGCATTTT	CASSLPATGVFSNQPQHF
.	TRBV4-1	.	TRBJ2-1	TGCGCCAGCAGCCAGGGAGGACTAACAAGCTCCTACAATGAGCAGTTCTTC	CASSQGGLTSSYNEQFF
.	TRBV28	.	TRBJ2-4	TGTGCCAGCAGTCCCAGGGTGACCAAAAACATTCAGTACTTC	CASSPRVTKNIQYF